The clone carrying this TCR beta chain showed up just a few times. One end of the junction varies from germline; a read error may be responsible. These data originate in a study of beta chain features in type 1 diabetes. CDR1 is MDHEN, CDR2 SYDVKM, per germline. The CDR3 contains 14 residues. All of the isolated RNA was reverse transcribed, so expressed TCRB transcripts were sequenced. Sequenced by immunoSEQ multiplex PCR; TCRdb stores in-frame clones only, minus some. The sample lists 300,000 or so clones; roughly 8% were seen once. It was via CD45RO/CCR7/CD25/CD127/CD95/CD27 that CD4+ naive, central memory, regulatory and stem cell-like memory cells were sorted.

This TCR was recovered from a young woman in good health. The material sequenced was central memory CD4+ T cells from blood. The chain links TRBV28 to TRBJ2-7; a possible D gene is TRBD1 (5 bases). The CDR3 DNA reads as TGTGCCACCAGTTCCTCAGGGTTGCCGGGCGAGCAGTACTTC. As protein: CATSSSGLPGEQYF.